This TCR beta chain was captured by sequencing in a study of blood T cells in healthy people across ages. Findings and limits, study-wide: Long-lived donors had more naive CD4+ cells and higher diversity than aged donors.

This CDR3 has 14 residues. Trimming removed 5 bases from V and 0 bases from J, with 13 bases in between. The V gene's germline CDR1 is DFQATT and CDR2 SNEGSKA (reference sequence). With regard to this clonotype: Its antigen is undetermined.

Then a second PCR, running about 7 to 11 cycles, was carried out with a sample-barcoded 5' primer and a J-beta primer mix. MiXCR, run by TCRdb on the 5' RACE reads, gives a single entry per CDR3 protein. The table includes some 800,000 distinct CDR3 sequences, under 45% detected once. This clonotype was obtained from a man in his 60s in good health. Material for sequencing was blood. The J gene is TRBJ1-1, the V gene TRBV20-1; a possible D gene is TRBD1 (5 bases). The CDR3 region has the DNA TGCAGTGCTCTTCGACAGCCAATGAACACTGAAGCTTTCTTT. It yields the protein CSALRQPMNTEAFF.